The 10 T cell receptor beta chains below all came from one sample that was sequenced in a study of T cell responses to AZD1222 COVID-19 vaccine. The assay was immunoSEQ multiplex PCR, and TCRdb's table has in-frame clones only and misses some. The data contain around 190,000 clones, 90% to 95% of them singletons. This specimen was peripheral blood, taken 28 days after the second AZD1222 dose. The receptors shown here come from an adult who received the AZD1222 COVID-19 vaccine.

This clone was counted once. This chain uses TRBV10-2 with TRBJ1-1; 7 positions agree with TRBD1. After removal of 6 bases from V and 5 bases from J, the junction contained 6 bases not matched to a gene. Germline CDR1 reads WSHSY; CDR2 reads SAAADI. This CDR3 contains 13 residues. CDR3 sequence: CASSKTGRTEAFF. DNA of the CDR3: TGCGCCAGCAGCAAGACAGGGAGGACTGAAGCTTTCTTT.

Here the CDR3 DNA reads TGCGCCAGCAGCCAAGCCCCTTCAGGGACTAGAGAGGCAGATACGCAGTATTTT. Translation: CASSQAPSGTREADTQYF. This chain links TRBV4-3 with TRBJ2-3; 8 positions agree with TRBD2. Trimming at V came to 1 base and at J to 4 bases, leaving 13 bases not matched to a gene. Germline V CDR1 and CDR2: LGHNA, YSLEER. This CDR3 contains 18 residues.

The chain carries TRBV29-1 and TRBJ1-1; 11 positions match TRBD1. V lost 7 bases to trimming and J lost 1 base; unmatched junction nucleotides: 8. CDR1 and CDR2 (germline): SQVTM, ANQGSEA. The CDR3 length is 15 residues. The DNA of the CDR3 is TGCAGCGGCCGGGACAGGGGGTTTCCGAACACTGAAGCTTTCTTT. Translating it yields CSGRDRGFPNTEAFF.

CDR3 loop: CASSLSRDSFNQPQHF. DNA for the CDR3: TGTGCCAGCAGTTTATCCCGAGACAGTTTTAATCAGCCCCAGCATTTT. This chain links TRBV28 with TRBJ1-5, with a weak D call TRBD1 (5 bases). The CDR3 covers 16 residues. Germline-derived CDR1 and CDR2 are MDHEN and SYDVKM. The V and J ends lost 1 base and 4 bases respectively, with 14 bases between them.

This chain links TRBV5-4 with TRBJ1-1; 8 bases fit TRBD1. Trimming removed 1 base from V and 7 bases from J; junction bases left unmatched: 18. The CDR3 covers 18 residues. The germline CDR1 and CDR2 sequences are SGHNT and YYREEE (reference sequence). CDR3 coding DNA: TGTGCCAGCAGCTTGTACATGGGACAGGTGGGGAACCAGGGTGAAGCTTTCTTT. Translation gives CASSLYMGQVGNQGEAFF. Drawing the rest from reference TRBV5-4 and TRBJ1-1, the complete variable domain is ETGVTQSPTHLIKTRGQQVTLRCSSQSGHNTVSWYQQALGQGPQFIFQYYREEENGRGNFPPRFSGLQFPNYSSELNVNALELDDSALYLCASSLYMGQVGNQGEAFFGQGTRLTVV.

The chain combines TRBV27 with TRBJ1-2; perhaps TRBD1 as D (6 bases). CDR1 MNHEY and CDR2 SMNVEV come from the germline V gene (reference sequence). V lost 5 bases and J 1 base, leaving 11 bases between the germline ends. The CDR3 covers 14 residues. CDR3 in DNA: TGTGCCAGCAGTCCCGAGGGGGGTAACTATGGCTACACCTTC. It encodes CASSPEGGNYGYTF.

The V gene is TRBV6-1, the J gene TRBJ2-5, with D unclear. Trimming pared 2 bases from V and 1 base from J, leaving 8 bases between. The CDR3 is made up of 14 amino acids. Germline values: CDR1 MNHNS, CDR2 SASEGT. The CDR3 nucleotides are TGTGCCAGCAGTGAATGGGGAAGCCAAGAGACCCAGTACTTC. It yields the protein CASSEWGSQETQYF.

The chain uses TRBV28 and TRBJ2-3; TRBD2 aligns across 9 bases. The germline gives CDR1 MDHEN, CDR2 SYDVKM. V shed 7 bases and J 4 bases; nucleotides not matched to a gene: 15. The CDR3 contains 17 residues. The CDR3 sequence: CASTRGAGGPRPDTQYF. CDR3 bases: TGTGCCAGCACTAGGGGGGCGGGAGGGCCCCGTCCAGATACGCAGTATTTT.

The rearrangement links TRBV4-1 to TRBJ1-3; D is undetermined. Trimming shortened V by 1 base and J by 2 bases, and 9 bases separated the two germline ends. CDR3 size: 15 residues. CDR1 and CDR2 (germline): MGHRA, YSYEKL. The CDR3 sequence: CASSQVAGAGNTIYF. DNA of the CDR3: TGCGCCAGCAGCCAAGTAGCAGGAGCTGGAAACACCATATATTTT.

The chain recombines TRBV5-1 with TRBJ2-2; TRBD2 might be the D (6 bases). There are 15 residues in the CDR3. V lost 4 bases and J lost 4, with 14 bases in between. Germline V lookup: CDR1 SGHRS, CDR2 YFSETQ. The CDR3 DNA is TGCGCCAGCAGCCTCCAAAGCGGGCTCACCGGGGAGCTGTTTTTT. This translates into CASSLQSGLTGELFF.